A selection of T cell receptor beta chains follows, all from one sample in a study of PD-L1 blockade in urothelial cancer. Measured with immunoSEQ multiplex PCR; TCRdb has only the in-frame clones, and not every one. The profile shows 35,000 to 40,000 clones, about 88% of them singletons. The sequencing here drew on PBMCs, taken around atezolizumab (anti-PD-L1) treatment. These receptors were taken from a man in his sixties with urothelial cancer. Both conserved end residues are part of each CDR3. D genes are given only for firm matches. Clone size is not always given. Where it is, it says once, few, many or a class for expanded clones.

V,size,J,D,CDR3,DNA
TRBV2,once,TRBJ2-2,TRBD1,CASTKTGAGELFF,TGTGCCAGCACCAAAACAGGGGCCGGGGAGCTGTTTTTT
TRBV4-3,NA,TRBJ2-2,TRBD2,CASSQVPSGGANTGELFF,TGCGCCAGCAGCCAAGTTCCTAGCGGGGGGGCGAACACCGGGGAGCTGTTTTTT
TRBV11-3,NA,TRBJ2-3,NA,CASSLGEADTQYF,TGTGCCAGCAGCTTAGGGGAGGCAGATACGCAGTATTTT
TRBV2,NA,TRBJ2-2,NA,CASSVSTGELFF,TGTGCCAGCAGTGTTAGCACCGGGGAGCTGTTTTTT
TRBV29-1,NA,TRBJ1-3,NA,CSVDEAGNTIYF,TGCAGCGTTGATGAGGCTGGAAACACCATATATTTT
TRBV2,NA,TRBJ1-1,NA,CASRPREGITDTEAFF,TGTGCCAGCAGGCCCCGGGAGGGAATTACCGACACTGAAGCTTTCTTT
TRBV9,NA,TRBJ1-2,TRBD1,CASSVVGTAPGGYTF,TGTGCCAGCAGCGTAGTTGGGACAGCCCCGGGTGGCTACACCTTC
TRBV4-1,NA,TRBJ2-2,TRBD1,CASSQVADRVNTGELFF,TGCGCCAGCAGCCAAGTCGCGGACAGGGTCAACACCGGGGAGCTGTTTTTT
TRBV25-1,NA,TRBJ1-4,NA,CASHSAGTNEKLFF,TGTGCCAGCCATTCAGCCGGGACTAATGAAAAACTGTTTTTT
TRBV5-1,NA,TRBJ2-5,NA,CASSRTTASQETQYF,TGCGCCAGCAGCCGGACTACCGCGAGCCAAGAGACCCAGTACTTC
TRBV5-8,NA,TRBJ2-2,NA,CASSGTPESFTGELFF,TGTGCCAGCAGTGGGACACCAGAGTCATTCACCGGGGAGCTGTTTTTT
TRBV9,NA,TRBJ2-2,NA,CASSPFNTGELFF,TGTGCCAGCAGCCCATTTAACACCGGGGAGCTGTTTTTT
TRBV30,once,TRBJ1-1,NA,CAWQGGGMYTEAFF,TGTGCCTGGCAGGGAGGTGGGATGTACACTGAAGCTTTCTTT
TRBV7-3,NA,TRBJ2-3,NA,CASSLQAPSDTQYF,TGTGCCAGCAGCTTACAGGCGCCGTCAGATACGCAGTATTTT
TRBV30,few,TRBJ1-2,TRBD1,CAFTQGARGYTF,TGTGCCTTCACACAGGGGGCTAGAGGCTACACCTTC
TRBV7-3,NA,TRBJ2-3,NA,CASSRTPLGDTQYF,TGTGCCAGCAGCCGGACACCTTTGGGAGATACGCAGTATTTT
TRBV5-3,NA,TRBJ2-3,TRBD2,CARSQGASGSTDTQYF,TGTGCCAGAAGCCAAGGGGCTAGCGGGAGCACAGATACGCAGTATTTT
TRBV7-9,NA,TRBJ2-5,TRBD1,CASSPGTGILQETQYF,TGTGCCAGCAGCCCCGGGACAGGGATCTTACAAGAGACCCAGTACTTC
TRBV29-1,once,TRBJ1-2,TRBD1,CSVEDWQGVDYGYTF,TGCAGCGTTGAAGATTGGCAGGGGGTGGACTATGGCTACACCTTC
TRBV30,NA,TRBJ1-6,NA,CAWRPQGNSPLHF,TGTGCCTGGAGACCACAGGGAAATTCACCCCTCCACTTT
TRBV15,few,TRBJ1-6,TRBD1,CATSRLGQGDSPLHF,TGTGCCACCAGCAGGCTGGGACAGGGAGATTCACCCCTCCACTTT
TRBV5-4,medium-sized,TRBJ1-2,TRBD1,CASSIRGQGSYGYTF,TGTGCCAGCAGCATAAGAGGACAGGGGAGCTATGGCTACACCTTC
TRBV11-3,NA,TRBJ2-7,NA,CASSRGGGSYEQYF,TGTGCCAGCAGCCGAGGGGGGGGTTCCTACGAGCAGTACTTC
TRBV5-6,NA,TRBJ1-4,TRBD1,CASSPRTGDINEKLFF,TGTGCCAGCAGCCCGAGGACAGGGGATATTAATGAAAAACTGTTTTTT
TRBV5-5,once,TRBJ2-1,NA,CASSADFSSYNEQFF,TGTGCCAGCAGCGCGGACTTTAGCTCCTACAATGAGCAGTTCTTC
TRBV7-8,NA,TRBJ2-7,NA,CASSPDTSSYEQYF,TGTGCCAGCAGCCCGGACACCAGCTCCTACGAGCAGTACTTC
TRBV27,NA,TRBJ1-2,NA,CASSPGGGSYGYTF,TGTGCCAGCAGTCCCGGGGGGGGTAGCTATGGCTACACCTTC
TRBV6-1,NA,TRBJ1-1,NA,CASSEVSVQAREAFF,TGTGCCAGCAGTGAGGTCTCGGTACAGGCCCGTGAAGCTTTCTTT
TRBV6-6,once,TRBJ2-7,TRBD2,CASSYSRAGGGYEQYF,TGTGCCAGCAGTTACTCGAGAGCGGGAGGAGGCTACGAGCAGTACTTC
TRBV5-1,NA,TRBJ2-1,TRBD2,CASSSLTSGSGNEQFF,TGCGCCAGCAGCTCCTTGACTAGCGGGAGTGGCAATGAGCAGTTCTTC
TRBV9,NA,TRBJ2-5,NA,CASSTGNEETQYF,TGTGCCAGCAGCACGGGGAACGAGGAGACCCAGTACTTC
TRBV5-6,NA,TRBJ2-7,NA,CASSWGGGTMQYF,TGTGCCAGCAGCTGGGGGGGAGGGACAATGCAGTACTTC
TRBV15,NA,TRBJ1-5,NA,CATSPRQPNQPQHF,TGTGCCACCAGCCCCCGACAGCCAAATCAGCCCCAGCATTTT
TRBV7-3,NA,TRBJ1-2,NA,CASSLTPGDYGYTF,TGTGCCAGCAGCTTAACCCCAGGGGACTATGGCTACACCTTC
TRBV16,NA,TRBJ2-7,TRBD2,CASSHGTKGEQYF,TGTGCCAGCAGCCACGGGACTAAGGGCGAGCAGTACTTC
TRBV5-1,NA,TRBJ1-2,NA,CASSLEGTPRYSF,TGCGCCAGCAGCTTGGAGGGGACACCGCGTTATAGCTTC
TRBV5-1,NA,TRBJ1-2,NA,CASSLAGTPNKYGYTF,TGCGCCAGCAGCTTGGCCGGGACACCCAACAAGTATGGCTACACCTTC
TRBV6-6,NA,TRBJ1-1,NA,CASSHRAGEAFF,TGTGCCAGCAGCCACAGGGCTGGGGAAGCTTTCTTT
TRBV2,NA,TRBJ2-3,TRBD2,CASSADSGGITDTQYF,TGTGCCAGCAGTGCCGATAGCGGGGGGATCACAGATACGCAGTATTTT
TRBV25-1,NA,TRBJ2-1,NA,CASSEWGRGSMSYNEQFF,TGTGCCAGCAGTGAGTGGGGGCGAGGTTCTATGTCCTACAATGAGCAGTTCTTC
TRBV28,NA,TRBJ1-5,NA,CASSLISESQPQHF,TGTGCCAGCAGTTTGATTAGTGAGAGTCAGCCCCAGCATTTT
TRBV4-3,NA,TRBJ2-3,TRBD2,CASSQALTSGELTDTQYF,TGCGCCAGCAGCCAAGCCCTGACTAGCGGGGAGCTCACAGATACGCAGTATTTT
TRBV4-2,NA,TRBJ1-4,NA,CASSQDSEKLFF,TGTGCCAGCAGCCAGGACAGCGAAAAACTGTTTTTT
TRBV12-5,NA,TRBJ2-7,TRBD1,CASGLATGTVYEQYF,TGTGCTAGTGGTTTAGCCACCGGGACAGTCTACGAGCAGTACTTC
TRBV30,NA,TRBJ1-2,NA,CAWREGSNYGYTF,TGTGCCTGGAGGGAGGGCAGTAACTATGGCTACACCTTC
TRBV19,NA,TRBJ1-5,NA,CASIPRHTGNIGNQPQHF,TGTGCCAGCATTCCACGCCACACAGGTAATATTGGCAATCAGCCCCAGCATTTT
TRBV11-2,NA,TRBJ1-6,NA,CASSLDRVTSPLHF,TGTGCCAGCAGCTTAGACAGGGTTACTTCACCCCTCCACTTT